This T cell receptor beta chain was identified during a study of blood T cell repertoires in COVID-19. About the study: COVID-19 samples collected from the United States, Italy and Spain covered acute and convalescent phases.

The germline CDR1 and CDR2 sequences are MNHEY and SMNVEV (reference sequence). V lost 3 bases to trimming and J lost 1 base, with 18 bases between them. The CDR3 spans 17 residues. The protocol was immunoSEQ multiplex PCR, while the TCRdb copy is restricted to in-frame clones and leaves out a portion. This table holds 150,000 to 200,000 clones, roughly 90% found once. This clonotype was obtained from a man between 18 and 35 years old with COVID-19, enrolled during active disease. Sequenced: peripheral blood. This rearrangement joins TRBV27 to TRBJ1-1; D call uncertain. The CDR3 coding sequence is TGTGCCAGCAGTTTTTATGGCAGCGGAGGGTCGAACACTGAAGCTTTCTTT. It is translated as CASSFYGSGGSNTEAFF.